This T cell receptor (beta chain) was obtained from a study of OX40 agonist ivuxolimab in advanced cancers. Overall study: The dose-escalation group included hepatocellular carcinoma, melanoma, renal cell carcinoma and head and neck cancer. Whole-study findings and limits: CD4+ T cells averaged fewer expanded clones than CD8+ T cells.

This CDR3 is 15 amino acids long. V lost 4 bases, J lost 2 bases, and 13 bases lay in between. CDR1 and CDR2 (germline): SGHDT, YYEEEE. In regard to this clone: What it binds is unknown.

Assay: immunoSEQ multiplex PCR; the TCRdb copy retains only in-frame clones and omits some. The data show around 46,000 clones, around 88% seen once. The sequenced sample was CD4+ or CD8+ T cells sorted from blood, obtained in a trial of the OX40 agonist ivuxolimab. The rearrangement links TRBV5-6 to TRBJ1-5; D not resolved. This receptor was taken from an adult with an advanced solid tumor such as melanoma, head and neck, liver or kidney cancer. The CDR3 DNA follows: TGTGCCAGCAGCCATTGGCCTGGCGGCAATCAGCCCCAGCATTTT. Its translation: CASSHWPGGNQPQHF.